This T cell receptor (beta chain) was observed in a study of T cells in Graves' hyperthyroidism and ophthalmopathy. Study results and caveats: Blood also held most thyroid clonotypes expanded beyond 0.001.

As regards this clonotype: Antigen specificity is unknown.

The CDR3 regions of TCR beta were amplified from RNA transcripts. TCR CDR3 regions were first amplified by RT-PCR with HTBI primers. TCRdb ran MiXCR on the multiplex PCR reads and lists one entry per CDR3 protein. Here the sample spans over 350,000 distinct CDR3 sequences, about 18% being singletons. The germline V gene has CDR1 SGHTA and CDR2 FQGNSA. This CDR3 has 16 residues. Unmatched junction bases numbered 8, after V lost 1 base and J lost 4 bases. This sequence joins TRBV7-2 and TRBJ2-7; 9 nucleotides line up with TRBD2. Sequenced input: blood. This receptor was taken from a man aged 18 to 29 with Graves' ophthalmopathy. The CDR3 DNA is TGTGCCAGCAGCTTAGTGGATAGCGGGAGTCTGTACGAGCAGTACTTC. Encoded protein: CASSLVDSGSLYEQYF.